This T cell receptor beta chain was identified in a study of post-analysis software for immune sequencing data. Study-wide context: Several disease courses (relapsing-remitting, secondary progressive and progressive-relapsing) of multiple sclerosis were included. Broader study findings: The authors found that F measure strongly co-clustered same-batch samples. Diversity measured as normalized Chao1 was significantly lower in multiple sclerosis patients than in controls.

TCR beta cDNA libraries included unique molecular identifiers. The yield from approximately 1 to 10 million T cells was 500,000 or so cDNA molecules in total. TCRdb ran MiXCR on the PCR reads and lists one entry per CDR3 protein. Here the sample spans hundreds of thousands of distinct CDR3 sequences, roughly 58% being singletons. Note on this clonotype: Its antigen is not known.

This clonotype was sampled from a girl aged 10-17 years with multiple sclerosis. Specimen: blood.

The CDR3 DNA sequence: TGCGCCAGCAGTGGGACGGGGTGGAATGAGCAGTTCTTC. It translates to CASSGTGWNEQFF. The chain uses TRBV10-2 and TRBJ2-1, with D perhaps matching TRBD2 (5 bases). Germline-derived CDR1 and CDR2 are WSHSY and SAAADI. The CDR3 sequence is 13 residues long. Trimming cost V 4 bases and J 7 bases, with 11 bases left between them.